This T cell receptor (beta chain) is from a study of T cell clonality in common variable immunodeficiency. Study observations and caveats: CVID subjects showed higher TCRbeta clonality than healthy controls.

In its sample, this clone was seen a few times. What it recognizes is unknown. Sequencing ends 3 residues short of the CDR3 end; the germline J gene provides the rest. Profiled with immunoSEQ multiplex PCR; TCRdb holds only in-frame clones, not every one. The sample yields approximately 44,000 clones, without any singletons. CDR1 SNHLY and CDR2 FYNNEI come from the germline V gene. This CDR3 comprises 14 residues. Trimming at V came to 7 bases and at J to 9 bases, leaving 7 bases not matched to a gene. The origin of this receptor is a person aged 18 to 70 in good health. The sample comprised peripheral blood mononuclear cells. The chain recombines TRBV2 with TRBJ2-1; 12 bases agree with TRBD2. The covered CDR3 bases are TGTGCCAGCATCCGACTAGCGGGAGTAACTGAG. Translating gives CASIRLAGVTE. The whole CDR3 sequence reads CASIRLAGVTEQFF.